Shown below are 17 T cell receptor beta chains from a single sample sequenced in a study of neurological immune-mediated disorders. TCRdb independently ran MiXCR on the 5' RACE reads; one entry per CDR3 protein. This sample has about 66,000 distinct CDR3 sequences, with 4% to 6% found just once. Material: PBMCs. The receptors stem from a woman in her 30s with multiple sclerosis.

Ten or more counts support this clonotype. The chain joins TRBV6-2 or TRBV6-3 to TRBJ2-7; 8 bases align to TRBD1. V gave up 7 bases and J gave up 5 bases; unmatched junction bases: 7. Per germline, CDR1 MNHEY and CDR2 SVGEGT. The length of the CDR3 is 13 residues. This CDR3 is CASTDRVSDEQYF. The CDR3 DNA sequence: TGTGCCAGCACGGACAGGGTCTCGGACGAGCAGTACTTC.

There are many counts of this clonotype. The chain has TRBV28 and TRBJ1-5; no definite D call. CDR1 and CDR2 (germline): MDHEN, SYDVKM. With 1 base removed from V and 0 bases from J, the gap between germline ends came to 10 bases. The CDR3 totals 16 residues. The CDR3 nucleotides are TGTGCCAGCAGTTTATCGGGAAAATATAGCAATCAGCCCCAGCATTTT. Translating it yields CASSLSGKYSNQPQHF.

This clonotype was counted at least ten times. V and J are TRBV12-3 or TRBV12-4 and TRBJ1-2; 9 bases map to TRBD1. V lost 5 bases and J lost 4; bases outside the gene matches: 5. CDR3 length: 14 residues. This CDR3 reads CASSPGTGFYGYTF. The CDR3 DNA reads TGTGCCAGCAGTCCCGGGACAGGGTTCTATGGCTACACCTTC.

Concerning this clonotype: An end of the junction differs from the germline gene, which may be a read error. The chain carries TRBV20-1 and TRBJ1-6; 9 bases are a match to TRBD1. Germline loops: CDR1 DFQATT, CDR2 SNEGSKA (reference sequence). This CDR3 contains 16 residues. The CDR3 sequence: CSAPGTGTRYNSPLNF. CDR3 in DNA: TGCAGTGCCCCCGGGACAGGGACCCGCTATAATTCACCCCTCAACTTT.

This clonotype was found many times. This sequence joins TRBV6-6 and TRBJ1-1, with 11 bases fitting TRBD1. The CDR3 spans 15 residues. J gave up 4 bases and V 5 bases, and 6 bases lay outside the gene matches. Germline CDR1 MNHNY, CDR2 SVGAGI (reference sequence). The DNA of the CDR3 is TGTGCCAGCAGTAAAGGACAGGGGGCCGTCACTGAAGCTTTCTTT. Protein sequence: CASSKGQGAVTEAFF.

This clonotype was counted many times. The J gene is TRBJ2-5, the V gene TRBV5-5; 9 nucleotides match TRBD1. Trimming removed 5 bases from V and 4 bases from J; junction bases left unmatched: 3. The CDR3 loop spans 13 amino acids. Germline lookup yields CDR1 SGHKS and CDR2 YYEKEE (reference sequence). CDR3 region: CASSTGGRETQYF. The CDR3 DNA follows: TGTGCCAGCAGTACAGGGGGCCGAGAGACCCAGTACTTC.

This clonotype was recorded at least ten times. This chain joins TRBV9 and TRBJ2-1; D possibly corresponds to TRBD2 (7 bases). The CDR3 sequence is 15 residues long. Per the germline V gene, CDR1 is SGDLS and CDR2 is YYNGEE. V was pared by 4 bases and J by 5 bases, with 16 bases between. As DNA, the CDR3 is TGTGCCAGCAGCCTGTGGGGGGGCTCGGACAATGAGCAGTTCTTC. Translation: CASSLWGGSDNEQFF.

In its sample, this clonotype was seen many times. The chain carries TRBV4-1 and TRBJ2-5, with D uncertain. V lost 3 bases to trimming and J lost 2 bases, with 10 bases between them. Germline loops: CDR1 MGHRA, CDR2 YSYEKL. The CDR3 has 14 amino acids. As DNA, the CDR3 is TGCGCCAGCAGCCAGTCGGGCACACAAGAGACCCAGTACTTC. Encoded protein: CASSQSGTQETQYF.

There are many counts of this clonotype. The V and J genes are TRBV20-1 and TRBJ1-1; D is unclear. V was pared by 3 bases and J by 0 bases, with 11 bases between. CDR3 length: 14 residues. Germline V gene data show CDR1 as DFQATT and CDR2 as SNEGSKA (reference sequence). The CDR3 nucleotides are TGCAGTGCTAGTGGGGTCGGTATGAACACTGAAGCTTTCTTT. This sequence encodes CSASGVGMNTEAFF.

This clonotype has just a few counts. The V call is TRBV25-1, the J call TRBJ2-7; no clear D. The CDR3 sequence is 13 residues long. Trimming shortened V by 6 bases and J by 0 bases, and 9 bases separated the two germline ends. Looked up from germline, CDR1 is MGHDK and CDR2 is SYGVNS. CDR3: CASSAVSSYEQYF. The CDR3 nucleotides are TGTGCCAGCAGCGCTGTAAGCTCCTACGAGCAGTACTTC.

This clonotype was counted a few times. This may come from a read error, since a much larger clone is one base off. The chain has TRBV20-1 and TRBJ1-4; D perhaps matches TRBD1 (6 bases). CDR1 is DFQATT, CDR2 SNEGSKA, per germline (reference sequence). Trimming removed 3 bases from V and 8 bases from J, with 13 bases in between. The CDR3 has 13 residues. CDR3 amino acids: CSARDRTREKLFF. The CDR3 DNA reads TGCAGTGCTAGGGACAGAACTCGGGAAAAACTGTTTTTT.

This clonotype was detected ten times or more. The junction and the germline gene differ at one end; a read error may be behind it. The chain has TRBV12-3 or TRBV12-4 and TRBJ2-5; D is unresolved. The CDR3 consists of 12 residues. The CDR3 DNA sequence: TGTGCCAGCAGTATAGCCGGGGAGACCCAGTACTTC. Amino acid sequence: CASSIAGETQYF.

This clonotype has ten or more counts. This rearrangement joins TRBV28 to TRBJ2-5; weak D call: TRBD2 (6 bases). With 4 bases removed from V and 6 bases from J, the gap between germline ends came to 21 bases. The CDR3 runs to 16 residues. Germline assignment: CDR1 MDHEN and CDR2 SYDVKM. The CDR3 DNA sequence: TGTGCCAGCAGTTACCTACCGCTTGGGGGGAGAAAGACCCAGTACTTC. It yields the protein CASSYLPLGGRKTQYF.

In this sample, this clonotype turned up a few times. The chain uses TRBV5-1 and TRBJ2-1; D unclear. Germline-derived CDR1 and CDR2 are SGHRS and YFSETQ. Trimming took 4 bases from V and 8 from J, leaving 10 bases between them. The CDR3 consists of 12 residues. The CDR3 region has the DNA TGCGCCAGCAGCCAAGTTGGGTATGAGCAGTTCTTC. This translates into CASSQVGYEQFF.

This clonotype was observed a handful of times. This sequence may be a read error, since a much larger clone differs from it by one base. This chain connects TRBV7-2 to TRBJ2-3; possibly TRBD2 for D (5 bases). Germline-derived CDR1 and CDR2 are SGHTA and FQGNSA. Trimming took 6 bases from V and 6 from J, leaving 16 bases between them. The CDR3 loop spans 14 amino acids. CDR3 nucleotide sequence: TGTGCCAGCAGGTCGGGAATAGCGTCCGATACGCAGTATTTT. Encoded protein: CASRSGIASDTQYF.

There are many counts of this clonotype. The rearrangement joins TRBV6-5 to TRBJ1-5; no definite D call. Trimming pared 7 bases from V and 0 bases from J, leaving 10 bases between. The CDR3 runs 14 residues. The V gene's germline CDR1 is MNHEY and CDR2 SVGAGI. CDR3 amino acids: CASKGRYSNQPQHF. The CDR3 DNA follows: TGTGCCAGCAAGGGCAGATATAGCAATCAGCCCCAGCATTTT.

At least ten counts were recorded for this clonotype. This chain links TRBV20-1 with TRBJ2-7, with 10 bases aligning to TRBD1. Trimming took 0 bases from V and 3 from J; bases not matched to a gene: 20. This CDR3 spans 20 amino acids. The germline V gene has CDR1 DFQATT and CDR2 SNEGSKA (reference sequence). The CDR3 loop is CSARDSQDRGLGGVGYEQYF. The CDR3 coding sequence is TGCAGTGCTAGAGATTCCCAGGACAGGGGGTTAGGTGGCGTCGGCTACGAGCAGTACTTC.